Listed here are 18 T cell receptor beta chains from one sample, sequenced in a study of blood T cell repertoires in COVID-19. The protocol was immunoSEQ multiplex PCR, while the TCRdb copy is restricted to in-frame clones and leaves out a portion. This repertoire shows around 200,000 clones, over 80% found once; its top ten account for about 6.5%. The sequencing sample was made of peripheral blood. The receptor set was obtained from a woman aged 40-49 years with acute or convalescent COVID-19.

The rearrangement uses TRBV5-1 and TRBJ2-2; no clear D. The V end was cut by 7 bases, the J end by 2 bases, with 9 bases between. Germline V gene data show CDR1 as SGHRS and CDR2 as YFSETQ. The CDR3 has 13 amino acids. Here the CDR3 reads CASEEDNTGELFF. As DNA, the CDR3 is TGCGCCAGCGAGGAAGACAACACCGGGGAGCTGTTTTTT.

The genes are TRBV20-1 and TRBJ2-3; D might be TRBD1 (5 bases). Germline CDR1 DFQATT, CDR2 SNEGSKA (reference sequence). CDR3 length equals 11 residues. V lost 3 bases and J lost 10, with 11 bases in between. The CDR3 spells CSARTAAAQYF. The CDR3 DNA sequence: TGCAGTGCTAGGACAGCCGCTGCGCAGTATTTT.

DNA for the CDR3: TGTGCCAGCAGCCCACGGGACAGGGATGAAGCTTTCTTT. Translating gives CASSPRDRDEAFF. The chain combines TRBV9 with TRBJ1-1; 9 bases fit TRBD1. With V trimmed by 4 bases and J by 7 bases, 5 bases remained unmatched. The CDR3 extends over 13 amino acids. The germline V gene has CDR1 SGDLS and CDR2 YYNGEE.

The chain carries TRBV7-6 and TRBJ2-7, with 10 bases fitting TRBD2. The CDR3 totals 15 residues. Per germline, CDR1 SGHVS and CDR2 FNYEAQ. Trimming removed 6 bases from V and 3 bases from J; junction bases left unmatched: 8. CDR3 region: CASRVEASGSYEQYF. For the CDR3, the DNA is TGTGCCAGCAGGGTCGAGGCTAGCGGGAGCTACGAGCAGTACTTC.

This chain joins TRBV18 and TRBJ1-1, with 11 bases matching TRBD1. V lost 6 bases to trimming and J lost 0 bases; unmatched junction nucleotides: 9. The length of the CDR3 is 17 residues. Per the germline V gene, CDR1 is KGHSH and CDR2 is LQKENI. The CDR3 sequence is CASSPLGTGGMNTEAFF. CDR3 nucleotide sequence: TGTGCCAGCTCCCCCCTGGGGACAGGGGGTATGAACACTGAAGCTTTCTTT.

The chain has TRBV30 and TRBJ2-3; 7 bases agree with TRBD1. CDR1 GTSNPN and CDR2 SVGIG come from the germline V gene (reference sequence). Germline trimming cut 1 base from V and 0 bases from J; bases unmatched to any gene: 4. There are 15 residues in the CDR3. The CDR3 is CAWSAGTASTDTQYF. The CDR3 bases are TGTGCCTGGAGTGCCGGGACAGCTAGCACAGATACGCAGTATTTT.

The chain combines TRBV9 with TRBJ2-2, with D perhaps TRBD1 (5 bases). CDR3 length equals 15 residues. V lost 4 bases and J lost 5, with 15 bases in between. Per the germline V gene, CDR1 is SGDLS and CDR2 is YYNGEE. The CDR3 DNA reads TGTGCCAGCAGCCCCTCCCAACCAGGGACCGGGGAGCTGTTTTTT. Protein: CASSPSQPGTGELFF.

The gene calls are TRBV5-1 and TRBJ1-1; maybe TRBD1 (6 bases). In germline, CDR1 is SGHRS, CDR2 YFSETQ. Trimming stripped 0 bases from V and 4 bases from J, with 13 bases between. This CDR3 has 15 amino acids. As DNA, the CDR3 is TGCGCCAGCAGCTTGGAGGGGGTATTTGGCACTGAAGCTTTCTTT. Residues: CASSLEGVFGTEAFF.

The CDR3, as DNA: TGTGCCAGCACACTCCCAAAGTATGGTCGGGGGAAACTGTTTTTT. Encoded protein: CASTLPKYGRGKLFF. The chain employs TRBV21-1 and TRBJ1-4. TRBV21-1 corresponds to a pseudogene. The CDR3 extends over 15 amino acids.

The J gene is TRBJ2-3, the V gene TRBV9; TRBD2 aligns across 11 bases. The germline V gene has CDR1 SGDLS and CDR2 YYNGEE. This CDR3 region has 18 residues. J lost 4 bases, V lost 0 bases, and 10 bases had no gene match. The CDR3 coding sequence is TGTGCCAGCAGCGTAGCTACGGCTAGCGGGGGGATTCCAGATACGCAGTATTTT. This translates into CASSVATASGGIPDTQYF.

The chain has TRBV10-2 and TRBJ2-3; 15 bases map to TRBD2. This CDR3 comprises 16 residues. CDR1 and CDR2 (germline): WSHSY, SAAADI. Germline trimming cut 8 bases from V and 4 bases from J; bases unmatched to any gene: 7. The CDR3, as DNA: TGCGCCAGCGATTTGGGACTAGCGGGAGGACCAGATACGCAGTATTTT. Residues: CASDLGLAGGPDTQYF.

The V gene is TRBV20-1, the J gene TRBJ1-1; D uncertain. The CDR3 extends over 8 amino acids. CDR1 DFQATT and CDR2 SNEGSKA come from the germline V gene (reference sequence). Trimming removed 6 bases from V and 8 bases from J, with 4 bases in between. CDR3 region: CSAQEAFF. In nucleotides, the CDR3 is TGCAGTGCCCAAGAAGCTTTCTTT.

V is TRBV29-1 and J is TRBJ2-1, with TRBD2 matching over 8 bases. Germline V gene lookup returns CDR1 SQVTM and CDR2 ANQGSEA. Unmatched junction bases numbered 9, after V lost 4 bases and J lost 4 bases. The CDR3 loop spans 15 amino acids. Here the CDR3 DNA reads TGCAGCGTTGTGGGGGCACTAGCGGAGTACAATGAGCAGTTCTTC. This sequence encodes CSVVGALAEYNEQFF.

Points on this clone: One junction end does not reproduce the germline sequence, and a read error may be involved. The chain recombines TRBV2 with TRBJ1-2, with D possibly being TRBD1 (5 bases). This CDR3 is 11 amino acids long. CDR1 SNHLY and CDR2 FYNNEI come from the germline V gene. The CDR3 is CASSEGRIPKF. The CDR3 nucleotides are TGTGCCAGCAGTGAGGGGCGCATCCCCAAATTC. Full variable domain (outside the CDR3, taken from reference TRBV2 and TRBJ1-2): EPEVTQTPSHQVTQMGQEVILRCVPISNHLYFYWYRQILGQKVEFLVSFYNNEISEKSEIFDDQFSVERPDGSNFTLKIRSTKLEDSAMYFCASSEGRIPKFGSGTRLTVV.

This clone was seen only a few times. The chain recombines TRBV3-1 (or the pseudogene TRBV3-2) with TRBJ2-1; TRBD2 aligns across 15 bases. With 4 bases clipped from V and 15 bases from J, the junction kept 10 bases outside the gene matches. This CDR3 is built from 15 residues. Germline CDR1 is LGHDT and CDR2 is YNNKEL (reference sequence). CDR3 in amino acids: CASSPSGTSGRRGFF. CDR3 nucleotide sequence: TGTGCCAGCAGCCCTTCCGGGACTAGCGGGAGGAGGGGGTTCTTC.

V is TRBV5-1 and J is TRBJ1-1; tentatively, D is TRBD1 (5 bases). Germline-derived CDR1 and CDR2 are SGHRS and YFSETQ. With 4 bases removed from V and 3 bases from J, the gap between germline ends came to 13 bases. This CDR3 comprises 14 residues. The CDR3 coding sequence is TGCGCCAGCAGCATAGAAACAGGCTACACTGAAGCTTTCTTT. Translation gives CASSIETGYTEAFF.

V is TRBV7-3 and J is TRBJ2-1, with 9 bases fitting TRBD1. The germline gives CDR1 SGHTA, CDR2 FQGTGA. The CDR3 covers 13 residues. The J segment lost 10 bases and the V segment lost 0 bases, leaving 1 base of the junction unmatched. Written as DNA, the CDR3 is TGTGCCAGCAGCTTAACCGGGACAGGGGAGCAGTTCTTC. This codes for CASSLTGTGEQFF.

This chain connects TRBV14 to TRBJ2-1; D possibly corresponds to TRBD2 (5 bases). Trimming left V 4 bases short and J 2 bases short, with 15 bases between. The CDR3 spans 16 residues. The germline V gene encodes CDR1 SGHDN and CDR2 FVKESK. CDR3 in DNA: TGTGCCAGCAGCCCTCTTTCGTTAGCGACCTACAATGAGCAGTTCTTC. Translated, it gives CASSPLSLATYNEQFF.